This T cell receptor (beta chain) stems from a study of monozygotic twins with inflammatory bowel disease. Germline CDR1 MNHNS, CDR2 SASEGT. This CDR3 is 15 amino acids long. As to this clonotype: Its specificity is unknown.

Through template switching, UMIs that included a 6-nucleotide sample barcode were added. After re-calling the 5' RACE reads, TCRdb lists one entry per CDR3 protein, DNA absent. The ten top clones account for roughly 5.2%, within a sample of more than 300,000 distinct CDR3 sequences. General study points: Variability in patient repertoires may have come partly from differing immunosuppressive treatments.

This sequence originates from a human donor with ulcerative colitis or Crohn's disease, or a healthy co-twin of an affected twin (not recorded which). V and J are TRBV6-1 and TRBJ2-1; TCRdb returns TRBD1, unconfirmable since there is no DNA. The sample taken for sequencing was blood. CDR3 residues: CASRPGQGGLDEQFF.